This is a list of T cell receptor beta chains from one sample in a study of CD8 T cells in ankylosing spondylitis. TCRdb re-analysed the 5' RACE reads in MiXCR, keeping a single row per CDR3 protein. The sample gives 750,000 to 850,000 distinct CDR3 sequences, roughly 12% of which show up once; roughly 0.51% is in the top ten. Material: blood, either unsorted or a sorted T cell fraction (not recorded which). Receptors were obtained from a male donor with ankylosing spondylitis. Each CDR3 is given with its conserved first and last residue. D genes are given only for firm matches. Not all rows give a size; the values are once, few, many and, for expanded clones, a class.

TRBV28	few	TRBD1	TRBJ1-2	CATSDRAYGYTF	TGTGCCACCTCGGACAGGGCCTATGGCTACACCTTC
TRBV9	few	NA	TRBJ1-1	CASSVVGDTEAFF	TGTGCCAGCAGCGTAGTGGGTGACACTGAAGCTTTCTTT
TRBV5-1	NA	NA	TRBJ1-1	CASSLGTGGRNTEAFF	TGCGCCAGCAGCTTAGGTACAGGAGGGAGGAACACTGAAGCTTTCTTT
TRBV29-1	NA	NA	TRBJ2-3	CSSRDFISTDTQYF	TGCAGCTCCCGGGACTTTATTAGCACAGATACGCAGTATTTT
TRBV28	NA	NA	TRBJ1-1	CASKGEYTEAFF	TGTGCCAGCAAGGGAGAGTACACTGAAGCTTTCTTT
TRBV4-2	few	TRBD1	TRBJ1-1	CASSQVRQGASEAFF	TGTGCCAGCAGCCAAGTGCGACAGGGAGCCAGTGAAGCTTTCTTT
TRBV20-1	many	NA	TRBJ2-3	CSALSGPSTDTQYF	TGCAGTGCTCTAAGCGGACCTAGCACAGATACGCAGTATTTT
TRBV11-2	many	TRBD2	TRBJ2-1	CASSFFSGSDPYNEQFF	TGTGCCAGCAGCTTCTTTAGCGGGAGTGACCCCTACAATGAGCAGTTCTTC
TRBV20-1	many	NA	TRBJ2-5	CSATGNQETQYF	TGCAGTGCTACCGGAAACCAAGAGACCCAGTACTTC
TRBV9	few	TRBD2	TRBJ2-1	CASSVSGKADNEQFF	TGTGCCAGCAGCGTTAGCGGGAAGGCTGACAATGAGCAGTTCTTC
TRBV6-1	NA	NA	TRBJ2-7	CASSEAWGTEQYF	TGTGCCAGCAGTGAAGCGTGGGGAACCGAGCAGTACTTC
TRBV20-1	NA	TRBD1	TRBJ2-7	CSARYRDRGPYEQYF	TGCAGTGCTAGGTATCGGGACAGGGGGCCCTACGAGCAGTACTTC
TRBV12-5	NA	NA	TRBJ2-3	CASALDLSTDTQYF	TGTGCTAGTGCCCTGGACTTAAGCACAGATACGCAGTATTTT
TRBV20-1	NA	NA	TRBJ2-6	CSARSLGGAYGANVLTF	TGCAGTGCTAGGTCCCTGGGGGGTGCTTATGGGGCCAACGTCCTGACTTTC
TRBV29-1	few	NA	TRBJ2-7	CSVEGPRGEPYEQYF	TGCAGCGTTGAAGGACCGCGGGGCGAACCCTACGAGCAGTACTTC
TRBV5-1	many	NA	TRBJ2-3	CASSGANPTDTQYF	TGCGCCAGCAGCGGGGCCAATCCCACAGATACGCAGTATTTT
TRBV6-5	NA	NA	TRBJ1-2	CASSYLRGQRYGYTF	TGTGCCAGCAGTTACCTTCGGGGCCAGCGGTATGGCTACACCTTC
TRBV4-2	few	NA	TRBJ2-7	CASSPGKGGYEQYF	TGTGCCAGCAGCCCGGGAAAAGGGGGCTACGAGCAGTACTTC
TRBV7-9	few	NA	TRBJ2-6	CAFSRAGGANVLTF	TGTGCATTTAGCCGGGCAGGAGGGGCCAACGTCCTGACTTTC
TRBV24-1	NA	NA	TRBJ2-3	CATSDSRVDTQYF	TGTGCCACCAGTGATTCCCGGGTTGATACGCAGTATTTT
TRBV5-5	NA	NA	TRBJ2-5	CASSTPRSETQYF	TGTGCCAGCAGTACCCCCCGGAGCGAGACCCAGTACTTC
TRBV6-1	NA	NA	TRBJ2-1	CASRPLSGTFNEQFF	TGTGCCAGCAGACCCCTTTCCGGGACCTTCAATGAGCAGTTCTTC
TRBV6-1	NA	TRBD2	TRBJ2-3	CASSDGRPLAGVTDTQYF	TGTGCCAGCAGTGATGGAAGGCCACTAGCGGGAGTAACAGATACGCAGTATTTT
TRBV10-3	NA	NA	TRBJ1-4	CAISERGRANEKLFF	TGTGCCATCAGTGAGAGAGGGAGGGCTAATGAAAAACTGTTTTTT
TRBV6-2/TRBV6-3	few	NA	TRBJ1-3	CASSADSYGNTIYF	TGTGCCAGCAGCGCCGACAGCTATGGAAACACCATATATTTT
TRBV7-6	NA	NA	TRBJ2-1	CASSLVPPTPSYNEQFF	TGTGCCAGCAGCTTAGTTCCACCGACACCCTCCTACAATGAGCAGTTCTTC
TRBV11-2	few	TRBD1	TRBJ1-2	CASSSPPGTASNYGYTF	TGTGCCAGCAGCTCGCCCCCTGGGACAGCCTCTAACTATGGCTACACCTTC
TRBV21-1	few	NA	TRBJ1-2	CASSKRGYGYTF	TGTGCCAGCAGCAAAAGGGGATATGGCTACACCTTC
TRBV6-2/TRBV6-3	few	TRBD1	TRBJ1-1	CASSYRGQGLEAFF	TGTGCCAGCAGTTACCGAGGACAGGGCCTAGAAGCTTTCTTT
TRBV19	NA	NA	TRBJ1-5	CASTFITGYQPQHF	TGTGCCAGTACCTTCATCACAGGATATCAGCCCCAGCATTTT
TRBV20-1	NA	TRBD2	TRBJ2-2	CSARGGSGRVGELFF	TGCAGTGCTAGAGGCGGTAGCGGGAGGGTCGGGGAGCTGTTTTTT
TRBV4-2	once	NA	TRBJ1-6	CASSQVSSYNSPLHF	TGTGCCAGCAGCCAAGTCAGCTCCTATAATTCACCCCTCCACTTT
TRBV29-1	many	NA	TRBJ1-3	CSVSAGYSGNTIYF	TGCAGCGTTTCTGCAGGGTACTCTGGAAACACCATATATTTT
TRBV12-3/TRBV12-4	NA	NA	TRBJ2-7	CASMAAATYEQYF	TGTGCCAGCATGGCGGCAGCGACCTACGAGCAGTACTTC
TRBV5-1	few	NA	TRBJ1-2	CASSLVPSNYGYTF	TGCGCCAGCAGCTTGGTGCCGAGTAACTATGGCTACACCTTC
TRBV20-1	many	TRBD2	TRBJ2-7	CSAGSTSGRSYEQYF	TGCAGTGCAGGCTCGACTAGCGGAAGATCCTACGAGCAGTACTTC
TRBV6-2/TRBV6-3	few	NA	TRBJ1-2	CASSYGARGYTF	TGTGCCAGCAGTTACGGGGCGCGGGGCTACACCTTC
TRBV9	NA	NA	TRBJ2-5	CASSAALGRETQYF	TGTGCCAGCAGCGCGGCACTGGGGAGGGAGACCCAGTACTTC
TRBV20-1	NA	TRBD1	TRBJ2-7	CSVETGDFYEQYF	TGCAGTGTGGAGACAGGGGACTTCTACGAGCAGTACTTC
TRBV9	NA	TRBD2	TRBJ2-2	CASSALADATGELFF	TGTGCCAGCAGCGCACTAGCGGACGCGACCGGGGAGCTGTTTTTT
TRBV6-1	few	NA	TRBJ1-6	CASSLRRAPNLHF	TGTGCCAGCAGTCTCAGGCGGGCCCCCAACCTCCACTTT
TRBV5-1	many	NA	TRBJ2-1	CASSLEVSSYNEQFF	TGTGCCAGCAGCTTGGAGGTTAGCTCCTACAATGAGCAGTTCTTC
TRBV30	once	TRBD2	TRBJ2-7	CAWSVLAATPYEQYF	TGTGCCTGGAGTGTACTAGCGGCGACCCCCTACGAGCAGTACTTC
TRBV7-2	few	NA	TRBJ1-1	CASRPRSGANTEAFF	TGTGCCAGCAGGCCGCGGTCGGGGGCGAACACTGAAGCTTTCTTT
TRBV5-1	many	NA	TRBJ2-3	CASSPRTSTDTQYF	TGTGCCAGCAGTCCTCGGACTAGCACAGATACGCAGTATTTT
TRBV29-1	many	TRBD2	TRBJ2-1	CSVGLAGGRAEQFF	TGCAGCGTTGGCCTAGCGGGAGGGAGGGCTGAGCAGTTCTTC